This TCR beta chain was obtained from a study of blood T cell repertoires in COVID-19. Study context: Sources were T cells, B-cell-depleted T cells, or PBMCs; the material itself was cDNA or gDNA.

Clones were read by immunoSEQ multiplex PCR, and TCRdb kept only the in-frame ones, dropping some. Among roughly 200,000 clones listed, over 70% were seen once. With V trimmed by 5 bases and J by 3 bases, 9 bases remained unmatched. The CDR3 is 16 residues long. From germline, CDR1 is MNHNY and CDR2 SVGAGI (reference sequence). This clone came up once. The clonotype was recovered from a man between 60 and 75 years old with acute or convalescent COVID-19. Material: peripheral blood. This chain uses TRBV6-6 with TRBJ2-1, with 8 positions matching TRBD2. The CDR3 loop is CASSHKAGVVYNEQFF. CDR3 in DNA: TGTGCCAGCAGTCATAAAGCGGGAGTGGTCTACAATGAGCAGTTCTTC.